This is a list of T cell receptor beta chains from one sample in a study of T-cell memory formation after mild COVID-19. TCRdb re-derived calls from the 5' RACE reads in MiXCR, one entry per CDR3 protein. The sample lists about 470,000 distinct CDR3 sequences, around 27% occurring once. The sequenced material came from PBMCs or a T cell subset sorted from them (not recorded which). These receptors were obtained from an adult woman who had mild COVID-19 (a few samples of this study predate the infection). Cell type and time point are not known. CDR3s include the opening cysteine and the closing phenylalanine or tryptophan. The order of the fields is J gene, clone size, V gene, D gene, CDR3 protein, CDR3 DNA. D genes are given only for firm matches. The size field is filled for only some rows; it gives once, few, many or a size class.

J: TRBJ1-1
size: few
V: TRBV4-3
D: TRBD1
CDR3: CASSPTSTGFMNTEAFF
DNA: TGCGCCAGCAGCCCGACCTCGACAGGGTTCATGAACACTGAAGCTTTCTTT

J: TRBJ2-2
size: -
V: TRBV2
D: TRBD2
CDR3: CASRRGETNTGELFF
DNA: TGTGCCAGCAGGCGGGGGGAAACGAACACCGGGGAGCTGTTTTTT

J: TRBJ1-4
size: -
V: TRBV7-6
D: -
CDR3: CASSFLVRAPSEKLFF
DNA: TGTGCCAGCAGCTTCTTAGTGAGGGCCCCGAGCGAAAAACTGTTTTTT

J: TRBJ2-5
size: -
V: TRBV7-9
D: -
CDR3: CASSLAATVYQETQYF
DNA: TGTGCCAGCAGCTTAGCCGCGACTGTGTACCAAGAGACCCAGTACTTC

J: TRBJ1-1
size: -
V: TRBV6-5
D: TRBD1
CDR3: CASTLGPRDRTNTEAFF
DNA: TGTGCCAGCACTTTGGGGCCACGGGACAGGACCAACACTGAAGCTTTCTTT

J: TRBJ2-3
size: few
V: TRBV5-4
D: TRBD2
CDR3: CASSPPGLAGGSQYF
DNA: TGTGCCAGCAGCCCCCCGGGACTAGCGGGAGGATCGCAGTATTTT

J: TRBJ2-7
size: -
V: TRBV20-1
D: -
CDR3: CSAREQGPGEQYF
DNA: TGCAGTGCTAGAGAACAGGGCCCGGGCGAGCAGTACTTC

J: TRBJ2-7
size: many
V: TRBV12-3/TRBV12-4
D: TRBD1
CDR3: CASSSTLWTGGREYF
DNA: TGTGCCAGCAGTTCTACATTATGGACAGGGGGAAGGGAGTACTTC

J: TRBJ2-3
size: -
V: TRBV12-3/TRBV12-4
D: -
CDR3: CASSLGATGTDTQYF
DNA: TGTGCCAGCAGTTTAGGGGCTACTGGGACAGATACGCAGTATTTT

J: TRBJ2-3
size: many
V: TRBV11-3
D: -
CDR3: CASSSPSRADTQYF
DNA: TGTGCCAGCAGCTCCCCTAGCAGGGCCGATACGCAGTATTTT

J: TRBJ2-7
size: few
V: TRBV20-1
D: TRBD1
CDR3: CSAYTGGEYEQYF
DNA: TGCAGTGCCTATACAGGGGGCGAGTACGAGCAGTACTTC

J: TRBJ2-7
size: -
V: TRBV6-5
D: TRBD2
CDR3: CASSLSAGGKYEQYF
DNA: TGTGCCAGCAGTTTATCAGCGGGAGGAAAGTACGAGCAGTACTTC

J: TRBJ2-3
size: many
V: TRBV7-2
D: TRBD1
CDR3: CASSLDRDSTDTQYF
DNA: TGTGCCAGCAGCTTGGACAGGGATAGCACAGATACGCAGTATTTT

J: TRBJ2-7
size: few
V: TRBV20-1
D: -
CDR3: CSARGDRDYERYF
DNA: TGCAGTGCTAGGGGCGACAGGGACTACGAGCGGTACTTC

J: TRBJ1-2
size: -
V: TRBV18
D: TRBD1
CDR3: CASSPPGTVYGYTF
DNA: TGTGCCAGCTCACCTCCAGGGACAGTCTATGGCTACACCTTC

J: TRBJ2-7
size: -
V: TRBV6-1
D: -
CDR3: CASSRFATEGYEQYF
DNA: TGTGCCAGCAGTCGATTTGCGACGGAGGGCTACGAGCAGTACTTC

J: TRBJ1-1
size: -
V: TRBV24-1
D: -
CDR3: CATSGRADTEAFF
DNA: TGTGCCACCAGTGGTAGGGCCGACACTGAAGCTTTCTTT

J: TRBJ2-5
size: -
V: TRBV5-1
D: -
CDR3: CASSLKGTETQYF
DNA: TGCGCCAGCAGCTTGAAGGGAACGGAGACCCAGTACTTC

J: TRBJ2-4
size: -
V: TRBV11-2
D: TRBD2
CDR3: CASSPERGAKNIQYF
DNA: TGTGCCAGCAGCCCAGAGCGGGGGGCCAAAAACATTCAGTACTTC

J: TRBJ2-7
size: -
V: TRBV30
D: -
CDR3: CAWSLGSYEQYF
DNA: TGTGCCTGGAGTCTCGGGAGCTACGAGCAGTACTTC

J: TRBJ1-5
size: -
V: TRBV30
D: -
CDR3: CAWSVRARDQPQHF
DNA: TGTGCCTGGAGTGTAAGGGCAAGGGATCAGCCCCAGCATTTT

J: TRBJ2-7
size: -
V: TRBV9
D: TRBD1
CDR3: CASSEGRTGGGEQYF
DNA: TGTGCCAGCAGCGAAGGTAGGACAGGGGGAGGCGAGCAGTACTTC

J: TRBJ1-2
size: -
V: TRBV7-8
D: TRBD1
CDR3: CASWDSSNYGYTF
DNA: TGTGCCAGCTGGGACAGCTCTAACTATGGCTACACCTTC

J: TRBJ2-7
size: -
V: TRBV19
D: -
CDR3: CASSIQASEYYEQYF
DNA: TGTGCCAGTAGTATACAGGCTAGCGAGTACTACGAGCAGTACTTC

J: TRBJ2-5
size: -
V: TRBV15
D: TRBD2
CDR3: CSTSLAGAGETQYF
DNA: TGTTCCACTTCACTAGCGGGGGCCGGAGAGACCCAGTACTTC

J: TRBJ1-4
size: -
V: TRBV30
D: TRBD1
CDR3: CAWAPGQKVANEKLFF
DNA: TGTGCCTGGGCTCCGGGACAGAAGGTAGCTAATGAAAAACTGTTTTTT

J: TRBJ1-1
size: few
V: TRBV6-6
D: -
CDR3: CASSYSSQDTEAFF
DNA: TGTGCCAGCAGTTACTCGTCACAGGACACTGAAGCTTTCTTT

J: TRBJ1-6
size: -
V: TRBV7-2
D: -
CDR3: CASSLGQHNSPLHF
DNA: TGTGCCAGCAGCTTAGGACAGCATAATTCACCCCTCCACTTT

J: TRBJ2-6
size: -
V: TRBV4-1
D: -
CDR3: CASRGIAGTGANVLTF
DNA: TGCGCCAGCAGGGGCATTGCGGGGACTGGGGCCAACGTCCTGACTTTC